The clone carrying this T cell receptor (beta chain) was seen only a few times. Its antigen remains unidentified. This sample was included in a study of post-analysis software for immune sequencing data. Study-level points and caveats: Relative to controls, patients with multiple sclerosis showed significantly lower normalized Chao1 diversity. Patients used about 5 TRBV segments, including TRBV5-6, TRBV5-1 and TRBV20-1, more often than controls. Under the F measure, samples that were prepared in one batch clustered strongly together.

This CDR3 comprises 11 residues. Trimming removed 3 bases at V and 7 bases at J, with 9 bases between. Germline lookup yields CDR1 DFQATT and CDR2 SNEGSKA (reference sequence). The authors incorporated unique molecular identifiers into the TCR beta cDNA libraries. T cells numbering about 0.9 to 11 million gave rise to 500,000 or so cDNA molecules. Using its own MiXCR run on the PCR reads, TCRdb lists one record per CDR3 protein. In the table there are about 820,000 distinct CDR3 sequences, roughly half of which are singletons. The chain uses TRBV20-1 and TRBJ2-5; the D is unclear. The clonotype originates from a girl aged 10 to 17 with multiple sclerosis. Input material: blood. The DNA for the CDR3 is TGCAGTGCTAGGGCTATACCGACCCAGTACTTC. Amino acids: CSARAIPTQYF.